Below are 16 T cell receptor beta chains sequenced from a single sample in a study of vaccination effects on CD4 cells after COVID-19. CD4+ T cells were isolated after approximately 10 days of culture. The cohort was immunized with two doses of either the BNT162b2 or mRNA-1273 vaccine. Clones were read by immunoSEQ multiplex PCR, and TCRdb kept only the in-frame ones, dropping some. The sample contains about 73,000 clones, less than 75% of which appear only once. For these receptors, no antigen is known. The sequencing here drew on CD4+ T cells from PBMCs cultured without peptide, taken after COVID-19 vaccination. The receptors stem from a human donor who received a COVID-19 vaccine.

The chain carries TRBV18 and TRBJ1-3; D remains unclear. V lost 6 bases to trimming and J lost 0 bases, with 15 bases between them. The CDR3 extends over 16 amino acids. Germline V gene data show CDR1 as KGHSH and CDR2 as LQKENI. For the CDR3, the DNA is TGTGCCAGCTCCCTCTCGCAGCCTAGCTCTGGAAACACCATATATTTT. Residues: CASSLSQPSSGNTIYF.

The CDR3 protein is CATSRGGAGGDQPQHF. CDR3 in DNA: TGTGCCACCAGCAGAGGAGGGGCCGGGGGGGATCAGCCCCAGCATTTT. The rearrangement links TRBV15 to TRBJ1-5; possible D gene TRBD1, 5 bases. The CDR3 is made up of 16 amino acids. The germline CDR1 and CDR2 sequences are LNHNV and YYDKDF (reference sequence). V shed 1 base and J shed 5 bases, with 15 bases lying between them.

The chain carries TRBV10-1 and TRBJ2-2; D not certain. Germline CDR1 and CDR2: WNHNN and SYGVQD (reference sequence). The V and J ends lost 5 bases and 3 bases respectively, with 7 bases between them. The CDR3 length is 13 residues. CDR3: CASSNWYTGELFF. The CDR3 DNA follows: TGCGCCAGCAGTAACTGGTACACCGGGGAGCTGTTTTTT.

The rearrangement links TRBV9 to TRBJ1-5; D ambiguous. This CDR3 region has 14 residues. CDR1 and CDR2 (germline): SGDLS, YYNGEE. V lost 4 bases, J lost 0 bases, and 8 bases lay in between. CDR3 sequence: CASSPGHSNQPQHF. Here the CDR3 DNA reads TGTGCCAGCAGCCCAGGCCATAGCAATCAGCCCCAGCATTTT.

This clone was counted a few times. The chain combines TRBV5-6 with TRBJ2-7; D is undetermined. Deletions cut 1 base from V and 0 bases from J, with 8 bases between. From germline, CDR1 is SGHDT and CDR2 YYEEEE. The CDR3 has 14 amino acids. The CDR3 bases are TGTGCCAGCAGCTTGAGTAGTAGCTCCTACGAGCAGTACGTC. Protein: CASSLSSSSYEQYV.

V usage is TRBV19 and J usage is TRBJ1-1, with D uncertain. Per the germline V gene, CDR1 is LNHDA and CDR2 is SQIVND (reference sequence). V was clipped by 7 bases and J by 3 bases, with 12 bases between them. This CDR3 is 13 amino acids long. CDR3 DNA: TGTGCCAGTAAAGGAGCCAGTCACACTGAAGCTTTCTTT. Its translation is CASKGASHTEAFF.

The J gene is TRBJ2-7, the V gene TRBV6-6; TRBD1 agrees at 8 bases. Trimming at V came to 6 bases and at J to 2 bases, leaving 3 bases not matched to a gene. Germline lookup yields CDR1 MNHNY and CDR2 SVGAGI (reference sequence). CDR3 size: 13 residues. DNA of the CDR3: TGTGCCAGCAGACGGACAGGGACCTACGAGCAGTACGTC. Protein sequence: CASRRTGTYEQYV.

The chain uses TRBV7-3 and TRBJ2-7, with TRBD1 matching over 10 bases. The CDR3 covers 15 residues. Trimming removed 9 bases from V and 7 bases from J; junction bases left unmatched: 15. Germline V gene data show CDR1 as SGHTA and CDR2 as FQGTGA. CDR3 sequence: CARTPGTGVFVEQYV. The DNA for the CDR3 is TGTGCCAGGACTCCCGGGACAGGGGTTTTTGTGGAGCAGTACGTC.

V gene TRBV2 combines with J gene TRBJ1-6; maybe TRBD1 (6 bases). The V and J ends lost 1 base and 10 bases respectively, with 17 bases between them. The CDR3 runs 16 residues. Germline V gives CDR1 SNHLY, CDR2 FYNNEI. The CDR3 here is CASSEGVRGSNSPLHF. CDR3 DNA sequence: TGTGCCAGCAGTGAAGGGGTCAGGGGCTCTAACTCACCCCTCCACTTT.

The genes are TRBV2 and TRBJ2-2; no definite D call. This CDR3 has 14 residues. CDR1 is SNHLY, CDR2 FYNNEI, per germline. With 7 bases removed from V and 0 bases from J, the gap between germline ends came to 9 bases. The CDR3 DNA follows: TGTGCCAGCATTGTGACCCCGAACACCGGGGAGCTGTTTTTT. Translated: CASIVTPNTGELFF.

The J gene is TRBJ1-6, the V gene TRBV2; possibly TRBD1 for D (6 bases). The germline CDR1 and CDR2 sequences are SNHLY and FYNNEI. The CDR3 length is 14 residues. V was pared by 8 bases and J by 7 bases, with 15 bases between. CDR3 in DNA: TGTGCCAGCGTTTACAGGGTAGGGAATTCACCCCTCCACTTT. This translates into CASVYRVGNSPLHF.

This chain links TRBV28 with TRBJ1-3; D is possibly TRBD1 (5 bases). The germline CDR1 and CDR2 sequences are MDHEN and SYDVKM. The CDR3 sequence is 14 residues long. V lost 10 bases, J lost 0 bases, and 13 bases lay in between. DNA of the CDR3: TGTGCCACCGATCAGGGCAACTCTGGAAACACCATATATTTT. It codes for CATDQGNSGNTIYF.

The chain employs TRBV7-3 and TRBJ2-3, with D perhaps TRBD1 or TRBD2 (6 bases each). The germline gives CDR1 SGHTA, CDR2 FQGTGA. The CDR3 contains 15 residues. The V and J ends lost 2 bases and 3 bases respectively, with 12 bases between them. This CDR3 is CASSLVGGLTDTQYF. In DNA, the CDR3 is TGTGCCAGCAGCTTAGTGGGGGGCCTAACAGATACGCAGTATTTT.

V is TRBV19 and J is TRBJ1-2; 7 positions agree with TRBD1. In germline, CDR1 is LNHDA, CDR2 SQIVND (reference sequence). The CDR3 spans 14 residues. J gave up 4 bases and V 6 bases, and 8 bases lay outside the gene matches. The CDR3 sequence is CASRLDRAGYGYTF. The CDR3 region has the DNA TGTGCCAGTAGACTCGACAGGGCGGGCTATGGCTACACCTTC.

The chain joins TRBV6-5 to TRBJ1-2, with 8 bases aligning to TRBD1. The CDR3 runs 13 residues. With 5 bases clipped from V and 7 bases from J, the junction kept 6 bases outside the gene matches. Germline V gives CDR1 MNHEY, CDR2 SVGAGI. CDR3 nucleotides: TGTGCCAGCAGTCCAGGGGGCCTCCCTGGCTACACCTTC. Translated: CASSPGGLPGYTF.

The V gene is TRBV6-6, the J gene TRBJ1-4; maybe TRBD1 (5 bases). From germline, CDR1 is MNHNY and CDR2 SVGAGI (reference sequence). The V and J ends lost 3 bases and 5 bases respectively, with 16 bases between them. CDR3 size: 16 residues. CDR3 nucleotide sequence: TGTGCCAGCAGTTATCAAGGTGGGACTTCCAATGAAAAACTGTTTTTT. Protein sequence: CASSYQGGTSNEKLFF.